A selection of T cell receptor beta chains follows, all from one sample in a study of PD-L1 blockade in urothelial cancer. The table came from immunoSEQ multiplex PCR; TCRdb's copy has only in-frame clones and leaves some out. Here the sample spans 95,000 to 100,000 clones, around nine tenths being singletons. Sequenced here: PBMCs, sampled around atezolizumab (anti-PD-L1) treatment. The source is a man aged 55 to 70 with urothelial cancer. The CDR3 runs from the conserved cysteine through the conserved F or W. The D gene is left open where the match is weak. Only part of the rows carry a size: once, few, many, or a class if the clone is expanded.

V gene	D gene	J gene	clone size	CDR3 DNA	CDR3 protein
TRBV5-4	TRBD2	TRBJ2-1	NA	TGTGCCAGCAGCGGACTAGCGGGAGGCTACAATGAGCAGTTCTTC	CASSGLAGGYNEQFF
TRBV5-1	NA	TRBJ2-7	NA	TGCGCCAGCAGGAAGGACAGTTCGAGCTCCTACGAGCAGTACTTC	CASRKDSSSSYEQYF
TRBV19	NA	TRBJ2-5	NA	TGTGCCAGTAGTATAGTTATGGAGGAGCAAGAGACCCAGTACTTC	CASSIVMEEQETQYF
TRBV19	NA	TRBJ1-1	NA	TGTGCCAGTAGTATAGAGGGCAGGGCGAACACTGAAGCTTTCTTT	CASSIEGRANTEAFF
TRBV5-1	NA	TRBJ2-2	NA	TGCGCCAGCAGCCCCGGGACAACGAACACCGGGGAGCTGTTTTTT	CASSPGTTNTGELFF
TRBV7-3	NA	TRBJ1-1	NA	TGTGCCAGCAGCTTAACCTCTAACAGTTACACTGAAGCTTTCTTT	CASSLTSNSYTEAFF
TRBV11-3	TRBD1	TRBJ1-5	NA	TGTGCCAGCAGCTTAGATCGGGATGAACAGGGGACGGATCAGCCCCAGCATTTT	CASSLDRDEQGTDQPQHF
TRBV9	TRBD2	TRBJ2-2	NA	TGTGCCAGCAGCGTGAGCGGGAGGACCCCGAACACCGGGGAGCTGTTTTTT	CASSVSGRTPNTGELFF
TRBV30	NA	TRBJ1-6	NA	TGTGCCTGGGGCGGGACTGCGAATTCACCCCTCCACTTT	CAWGGTANSPLHF
TRBV7-3	NA	TRBJ2-1	few	TGTGCCAGCAGCCACTCTTTGACAGGTCGTCCCGAACCATTGCATGAGCAGTTCTTC	CASSHSLTGRPEPLHEQFF
TRBV5-5	TRBD1	TRBJ1-5	few	TGTGCCAGCAGCGGAATGACAGGGTCGGGGAATCAGCCCCAGCATTTT	CASSGMTGSGNQPQHF
TRBV6-4	TRBD2	TRBJ2-1	NA	TGTGCCAGCAGTAAGAGCGGGGGGCGCAATGAGCAGTTCTTC	CASSKSGGRNEQFF
TRBV7-9	NA	TRBJ2-5	once	TGTGCCAGCAGCTACAAAGAGACCCAGTACTTC	CASSYKETQYF